This T cell receptor (beta chain) came from a study of identical twins. This clonotype was recorded at least ten times. MiXCR was run by TCRdb on the 5' RACE reads, yielding one entry per CDR3 protein. The table shows fewer than 900,000 distinct CDR3 sequences, with about 20% occurring only once. CDR1 and CDR2 from the germline V gene are SGHTA and FQGNSA. There are 16 residues in the CDR3. Trimming took off 5 bases at V and 0 bases at J, with 16 bases between the two ends. Another study also made use of these data, one on T cells expressing NK-cell markers.

The TCR was taken from a woman under 30 in good health. Sequenced sample: PBMCs. This chain connects TRBV7-2 to TRBJ1-2; maybe TRBD1 (5 bases). CDR3 in amino acids: CASSPRQNRANYGYTF. CDR3 DNA sequence: TGTGCCAGCAGCCCCCGACAGAATCGGGCTAACTATGGCTACACCTTC. Complete variable domain (other parts from reference TRBV7-2 and TRBJ1-2): GAGVSQSPSNKVTEKGKDVELRCDPISGHTALYWYRQSLGQGLEFLIYFQGNSAPDKSGLPSDRFSAERTGGSVSTLTIQRTQQEDSAVYLCASSPRQNRANYGYTFGSGTRLTVV.